The TCR beta chain described here comes from a study of blood T cell repertoires in COVID-19. At the level of the study: Some COVID-19 samples were acute and others convalescent; all came from the United States, Italy and Spain. T cells, B-cell-depleted T cells, or PBMCs provided the cDNA or gDNA that served as material.

Authors' methods: Estimation of nucleated cell counts was performed using reference gene primer amplification. The data were produced by immunoSEQ multiplex PCR, yet TCRdb's version contains in-frame clones alone and is incomplete. That table is the source of V, J and clone size, and D and trimming were worked out from the DNA. The sample has 130,000 or so clones, approximately 87% seen once. The germline V gene has CDR1 KGHDR and CDR2 SFDVKD. The CDR3 length is 18 residues. V was pared by 3 bases and J by 0 bases, with 19 bases between. The genes are TRBV24-1 and TRBJ2-5; TRBD1 is a possible D gene (5 bases). The sequence was obtained from a woman in her forties or fifties with acute or convalescent COVID-19. Sequenced material: peripheral blood. CDR3 residues: CATSDPGRASLYQETQYF. CDR3 sequence (DNA): TGTGCCACCAGTGATCCGGGCAGGGCGTCTCTTTACCAAGAGACCCAGTACTTC.